This passage covers 22 T cell receptor beta chains from one sample sequenced in a study of blood T cell repertoires in COVID-19. Assay: immunoSEQ multiplex PCR; the TCRdb copy retains only in-frame clones and omits some. The data hold 200,000 to 250,000 clones, with over 75% observed a single time. The specimen sequenced was peripheral blood. Receptors were obtained from a man aged 25-40 years who had recovered from COVID-19.

V and J are TRBV7-9 and TRBJ1-5; D uncertain. This CDR3 has 15 amino acids. The germline CDR1 and CDR2 sequences are SEHNR and FQNEAQ (reference sequence). V shed 5 bases and J shed 2 bases, with 13 bases lying between them. CDR3 bases: TGTGCCAGCAGCGCCGGGTCCCTAGGCAATCAGCCCCAGCATTTT. It translates to CASSAGSLGNQPQHF.

This sequence joins TRBV12-5 and TRBJ1-1; D is possibly TRBD1 (5 bases). CDR3 length equals 13 residues. V shed 1 base and J shed 4 bases, with 7 bases lying between them. Germline V gene data show CDR1 as LGHNT and CDR2 as FRNRAP. DNA of the CDR3: TGTGCTAGTGGTTTGGCAGGGCTCACTGAAGCTTTCTTT. Encoded protein: CASGLAGLTEAFF.

The rearrangement links TRBV10-3 to TRBJ2-2; D may be TRBD1 (6 bases). Germline V gives CDR1 ENHRY, CDR2 SYGVKD. The CDR3 spans 14 residues. Trimming left V 6 bases short and J 6 bases short, with 14 bases between. This chain's CDR3 is CAISSGTWSGELFF. The DNA for the CDR3 is TGTGCCATCAGCTCCGGGACATGGTCCGGGGAGCTGTTTTTT.

The chain uses TRBV5-1 and TRBJ1-6; a weak D match, TRBD1 (6 bases). CDR1 is SGHRS, CDR2 YFSETQ, per germline. Trimming took off 0 bases at V and 8 bases at J, with 15 bases between the two ends. CDR3 length: 16 residues. CDR3 nucleotides: TGCGCCAGCAGCTTGGATACTACAGGGATGGATTCACCCCTCCACTTT. It yields the protein CASSLDTTGMDSPLHF.

The rearrangement links TRBV6-1 to TRBJ2-5; D unclear. Trimming left V 2 bases short and J 5 bases short, with 15 bases between. Germline values: CDR1 MNHNS, CDR2 SASEGT. CDR3 length equals 15 residues. The CDR3 DNA reads as TGTGCCAGCAGTGAAACTGCAGGCGATTCGGAGACCCAGTACTTC. This translates into CASSETAGDSETQYF.

V gene TRBV7-9 combines with J gene TRBJ2-5, with TRBD2 matching over 7 bases. V shed 5 bases and J 4 bases; nucleotides not matched to a gene: 10. Germline values: CDR1 SEHNR, CDR2 FQNEAQ (reference sequence). This CDR3 comprises 15 residues. The CDR3 spells CASSNGGSGIETQYF. CDR3 DNA sequence: TGTGCCAGCAGCAACGGGGGGAGTGGGATAGAGACCCAGTACTTC.

The rearrangement joins TRBV14 to TRBJ2-3; tentatively, D is TRBD2 (6 bases). CDR3 length: 12 amino acids. Looked up from germline, CDR1 is SGHDN and CDR2 is FVKESK. The ends were cut back, 6 bases at V and 6 bases at J, with 10 bases in the middle. CDR3 nucleotides: TGTGCCAGCAGACAAAGCGGGGATACGCAGTATTTT. Protein sequence: CASRQSGDTQYF.

The rearrangement joins TRBV15 to TRBJ2-3; D is unresolved. Per the germline V gene, CDR1 is LNHNV and CDR2 is YYDKDF (reference sequence). Trimming removed 0 bases at V and 1 base at J, with 8 bases between. The CDR3 has 15 amino acids. The CDR3 loop is CATSRDLAGTDTQYF. CDR3 DNA sequence: TGTGCCACCAGCAGAGATTTGGCGGGCACAGATACGCAGTATTTT.

This clone was counted once. This chain joins TRBV7-3 and TRBJ2-3; the match to TRBD1 covers 10 bases. The CDR3 contains 14 residues. Germline-derived CDR1 and CDR2 are SGHTA and FQGTGA. V was pared by 5 bases and J by 4 bases, with 3 bases of the junction left unmatched. In DNA form, the CDR3 reads TGTGCCAGCAGCCTTGGGACAGGGGCAGATACGCAGTATTTT. This sequence encodes CASSLGTGADTQYF.

The gene calls are TRBV6-1 and TRBJ1-6; 7 bases are shared with TRBD1. Per germline, CDR1 MNHNS and CDR2 SASEGT. Germline trimming cut 1 base from V and 10 bases from J; bases unmatched to any gene: 4. The CDR3 is 14 residues long. DNA for the CDR3: TGTGCCAGCAGTGAAGGACAGGGTGGGTCACCCCTCCACTTT. Encoded protein: CASSEGQGGSPLHF.

This chain uses TRBV12-3 or TRBV12-4 with TRBJ2-5; TRBD1 might be the D (5 bases). The CDR3 runs 12 residues. V was trimmed by 3 bases and J by 4 bases, leaving 6 bases between them. As DNA, the CDR3 is TGTGCCAGCAGTTTGGGGCGAGAGACCCAGTACTTC. It encodes CASSLGRETQYF.

This chain uses TRBV2 with TRBJ2-5, with 7 bases aligning to TRBD1. Trimming at V came to 0 bases and at J to 4 bases, leaving 5 bases not matched to a gene. This CDR3 is built from 15 residues. Germline CDR1 reads SNHLY; CDR2 reads FYNNEI. In DNA form, the CDR3 reads TGTGCCAGCAGTGAAGCGAGGGCAGGGGGAGAGACCCAGTACTTC. Translation gives CASSEARAGGETQYF.

This clone has a handful of counts. This chain joins TRBV6-1 and TRBJ1-1; D not certain. CDR3 size: 13 residues. CDR1 is MNHNS and CDR2 is SASEGT in the germline V gene. Trimming shortened V by 2 bases and J by 8 bases, and 12 bases separated the two germline ends. The CDR3 region has the DNA TGTGCCAGCAGTGAATTGACACGTTTGGAAGCTTTCTTT. Its protein product is CASSELTRLEAFF.

This rearrangement joins TRBV25-1 to TRBJ1-2; 8 positions match TRBD1. Germline CDR1 MGHDK, CDR2 SYGVNS. Trimming took 10 bases from V and 6 from J; bases not matched to a gene: 16. This CDR3 contains 15 residues. The CDR3 here is CAISPPGGAANGYTF. The DNA of the CDR3 is TGTGCCATCTCCCCTCCAGGGGGCGCCGCCAATGGCTACACCTTC.

V and J are TRBV29-1 and TRBJ1-2; 9 nucleotides line up with TRBD1. V dropped 7 bases and J dropped 6; count of bases not matched to a gene: 9. Germline V CDR1 and CDR2: SQVTM, ANQGSEA. This CDR3 region has 13 residues. The CDR3 DNA sequence: TGCAGCGCTCGTAGGGACAGGGCGGATGGCTACACCTTC. Translating it yields CSARRDRADGYTF.

The CDR3 here is CSVNGGTGELFF. In DNA, the CDR3 is TGCAGCGTTAACGGGGGGACCGGGGAGCTGTTTTTT. The chain carries TRBV29-1 and TRBJ2-2; 7 bases fit TRBD2. The CDR3 contains 12 residues. J gave up 5 bases and V 5 bases, and 2 bases lay outside the gene matches. CDR1 SQVTM and CDR2 ANQGSEA come from the germline V gene.

The V gene is TRBV6-5, the J gene TRBJ1-1, with D possibly TRBD1 on 6 matching bases. The CDR3 is made up of 15 amino acids. CDR1 and CDR2 from the germline V gene are MNHEY and SVGAGI. With 10 bases removed from V and 2 bases from J, the gap between germline ends came to 20 bases. In DNA, the CDR3 is TGTGCCACCATCCTGGCGGGGGGCGGAAACACTGAAGCTTTCTTT. This sequence encodes CATILAGGGNTEAFF.

The chain combines TRBV7-8 with TRBJ2-2; D is perhaps TRBD1 (6 bases). CDR1 is SGHVS and CDR2 is FQNEAQ in the germline V gene. Trimming took off 5 bases at V and 0 bases at J, with 10 bases between the two ends. CDR3 length: 15 residues. CDR3 sequence (DNA): TGTGCCAGCAGCCTCGGGACAACGAACACCGGGGAGCTGTTTTTT. Residues: CASSLGTTNTGELFF.

The V gene is TRBV3-1 (or the pseudogene TRBV3-2), the J gene TRBJ2-2; TRBD1 matches at 7 bases. V trimming: 0 bases; J trimming: 3 bases; junction bases outside the gene matches: 4. The CDR3 has 16 amino acids. CDR1 and CDR2 (germline): LGHDT, YNNKEL (reference sequence). For the CDR3, the DNA is TGTGCCAGCAGCCAAGAGGGCAGGGGGTACACCGGGGAGCTGTTTTTT. It specifies CASSQEGRGYTGELFF.

The chain couples TRBV5-4 to TRBJ2-6, with no clear D. Between the trimmed V and J ends, which lost 3 bases and 3 bases, there was a span of 4 bases. This CDR3 is 13 amino acids long. CDR1 is SGHNT and CDR2 is YYREEE in the germline V gene (reference sequence). CDR3: CASSSRGANVLTF. The CDR3 DNA is TGTGCCAGCAGCTCGCGTGGGGCCAACGTCCTGACTTTC.

The genes are TRBV12-3 or TRBV12-4 and TRBJ1-1; no clear D gene. Between the trimmed V and J ends, which lost 6 bases and 1 base, there was a span of 9 bases. This CDR3 is 13 amino acids long. CDR3 loop: CASRSTANTEAFF. CDR3 DNA: TGTGCCAGCAGATCCACAGCGAACACTGAAGCTTTCTTT.

The chain links TRBV18 to TRBJ2-1; the match to TRBD2 covers 10 bases. Trimming at V came to 6 bases and at J to 7 bases, leaving 6 bases not matched to a gene. This CDR3 is built from 14 residues. CDR1 and CDR2 from the germline V gene are KGHSH and LQKENI. CDR3 sequence reads: CASSYSGGTNEQFF. CDR3 in DNA: TGTGCCAGCTCGTATAGCGGGGGGACGAATGAGCAGTTCTTC.